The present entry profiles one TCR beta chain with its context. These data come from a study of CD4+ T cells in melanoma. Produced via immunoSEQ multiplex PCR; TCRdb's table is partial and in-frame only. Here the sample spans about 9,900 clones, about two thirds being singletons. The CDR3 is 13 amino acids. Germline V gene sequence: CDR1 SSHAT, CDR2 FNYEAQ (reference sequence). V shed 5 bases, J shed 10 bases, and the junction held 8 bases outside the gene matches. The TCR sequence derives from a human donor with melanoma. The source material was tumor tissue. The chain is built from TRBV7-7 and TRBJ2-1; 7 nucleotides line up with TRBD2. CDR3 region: CASSPMGGKEQFF. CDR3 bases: TGTGCCAGCAGCCCAATGGGGGGGAAGGAGCAGTTCTTC.